These 14 T cell receptor beta chains came from one sample sequenced in a study of cytomegalovirus exposure and HLA in healthy donors. The PCR used 60 Vbeta and 13 Jbeta primers. The table came from immunoSEQ multiplex PCR; TCRdb's copy has only in-frame clones and leaves some out. The data hold under 200,000 clones, with approximately 84% observed a single time. The sequenced sample was PBMCs. The receptors were sampled from a woman in her fifties or sixties in good health and CMV-seropositive.

V gene TRBV7-2 combines with J gene TRBJ2-7; D is perhaps TRBD1 (5 bases). This CDR3 is built from 15 residues. V was shortened by 5 bases and J by 7 bases, with 21 bases between the two germline ends. Per the germline V gene, CDR1 is SGHTA and CDR2 is FQGNSA. The CDR3 loop is CASSPVGPGVGEQYF. DNA of the CDR3: TGTGCCAGCAGCCCCGTGGGGCCCGGAGTGGGAGAGCAGTACTTC.

The V call is TRBV4-3, the J call TRBJ1-5; D not resolved. The CDR3 sequence is 15 residues long. Germline V gives CDR1 LGHNA, CDR2 YSLEER. The V end lost 0 bases, the J end lost 3 bases, and 9 bases lay between the germline ends. The DNA of the CDR3 is TGCGCCAGCAGCCAAGATAACTTAGTCAATCAGCCCCAGCATTTT. It translates to CASSQDNLVNQPQHF.

The rearrangement uses TRBV5-1 and TRBJ1-1; 11 nucleotides line up with TRBD1. Germline V lookup: CDR1 SGHRS, CDR2 YFSETQ. The CDR3 is 19 residues long. V trimming: 0 bases; J trimming: 3 bases; junction bases outside the gene matches: 13. This chain's CDR3 is CASSLEVTRDRGFYTEAFF. CDR3 DNA sequence: TGCGCCAGCAGCTTGGAAGTGACGAGGGACAGGGGGTTTTACACTGAAGCTTTCTTT. The full variable domain, with the rest looked up from reference TRBV5-1 and TRBJ1-1, is KAGVTQTPRYLIKTRGQQVTLSCSPISGHRSVSWYQQTPGQGLQFLFEYFSETQRNKGNFPGRFSGRQFSNSRSEMNVSTLELGDSALYLCASSLEVTRDRGFYTEAFFGQGTRLTVV.

This clone came up a few times. The chain is built from TRBV9 and TRBJ2-1; 14 nucleotides align to TRBD2. Germline V gives CDR1 SGDLS, CDR2 YYNGEE. The CDR3 sequence is 16 residues long. The trim removed 4 bases at V and 4 bases at J, leaving 4 bases unmatched. The CDR3 spells CASSLRLAGGYNEQFF. The CDR3 DNA reads TGTGCCAGCAGCCTCCGACTAGCGGGAGGGTACAATGAGCAGTTCTTC.

The V gene is TRBV4-3, the J gene TRBJ1-2, with D possibly matching TRBD1 (5 bases). Germline lookup yields CDR1 LGHNA and CDR2 YSLEER. The V gene lost 2 bases and the J gene lost 3 bases, with 22 bases spanning the gap. CDR3 length equals 18 residues. Here the CDR3 reads CASSQSPGGSGWDYGYTF. Written as DNA, the CDR3 is TGCGCCAGCAGCCAATCTCCCGGAGGGTCAGGGTGGGACTATGGCTACACCTTC.

V and J are TRBV4-3 and TRBJ2-3; maybe TRBD2 (6 bases). CDR3 length: 15 amino acids. From germline, CDR1 is LGHNA and CDR2 YSLEER. V lost 0 bases to trimming and J lost 5 bases, with 12 bases between them. As DNA, the CDR3 is TGCGCCAGCAGCCAAGATACCGGGAGAGGAGATACGCAGTATTTT. Amino acids: CASSQDTGRGDTQYF.

The chain links TRBV28 to TRBJ2-2, with D tentatively TRBD1 (5 bases). The germline V gene encodes CDR1 MDHEN and CDR2 SYDVKM. V lost 6 bases to trimming and J lost 4 bases, with 12 bases between them. This CDR3 contains 14 residues. CDR3 sequence reads: CASSLRVSTGELFF. Here the CDR3 DNA reads TGTGCCAGCAGCCTCAGGGTGAGCACCGGGGAGCTGTTTTTT.

This chain connects TRBV18 to TRBJ2-6; D not resolved. This CDR3 contains 17 residues. The germline V gene encodes CDR1 KGHSH and CDR2 LQKENI. V lost 2 bases, J lost 0 bases, and 11 bases lay in between. CDR3 loop: CASSPTVSSSGANVLTF. CDR3 nucleotides: TGTGCCAGCTCACCAACAGTCTCGAGCTCTGGGGCCAACGTCCTGACTTTC. The whole variable domain, remainder taken from reference TRBV18 and TRBJ2-6, is NAGVMQNPRHLVRRRGQEARLRCSPMKGHSHVYWYRQLPEEGLKFMVYLQKENIIDESGMPKERFSAEFPKEGPSILRIQQVVRGDSAAYFCASSPTVSSSGANVLTFGAGSRLTVL.

This clone was seen more than once but under ten times. One junction end does not reproduce the germline sequence, and a read error may be involved. The rearrangement links TRBV11-3 to TRBJ2-1, with 14 nucleotides matching TRBD2. The CDR3 contains 13 residues. Germline V CDR1 and CDR2: SGHNT, YENEEA. The CDR3 bases are TGTGCCAGCAGCCCCCGGACTAGCGGGGGGACTCTCTTC. Translating gives CASSPRTSGGTLF.

The gene calls are TRBV18 and TRBJ2-3; D perhaps matches TRBD2 (6 bases). In germline, CDR1 is KGHSH, CDR2 LQKENI. Trimming removed 3 bases at V and 3 bases at J, with 13 bases between. This CDR3 contains 15 residues. The DNA of the CDR3 is TGTGCCAGCTCACCGATGGGGGGACCGACAGATACGCAGTATTTT. Amino acids: CASSPMGGPTDTQYF.

The CDR3: CASSLEAVGSYNSPLHF. CDR3 DNA: TGTGCCAGCAGCTTAGAAGCGGTGGGCTCCTATAATTCACCCCTCCACTTT. The V and J genes are TRBV7-2 and TRBJ1-6; D call uncertain. Germline V gene lookup returns CDR1 SGHTA and CDR2 FQGNSA. The germline V and J ends were trimmed by 1 base and 0 bases, with 10 bases remaining between them. CDR3 length: 17 residues.

This clone was detected only a few times. The J gene is TRBJ1-5, the V gene TRBV2; 8 positions agree with TRBD1. The germline V gene has CDR1 SNHLY and CDR2 FYNNEI. With 6 bases clipped from V and 3 bases from J, the junction kept 7 bases outside the gene matches. The CDR3 totals 15 residues. In nucleotides, the CDR3 is TGTGCCAGCAGAGGCGGGACAGGAAACAATCAGCCCCAGCATTTT. As protein: CASRGGTGNNQPQHF. Using reference TRBV2 and TRBJ1-5 for the parts outside the CDR3, the full variable domain is EPEVTQTPSHQVTQMGQEVILRCVPISNHLYFYWYRQILGQKVEFLVSFYNNEISEKSEIFDDQFSVERPDGSNFTLKIRSTKLEDSAMYFCASRGGTGNNQPQHFGDGTRLSIL.

V is TRBV7-3 and J is TRBJ2-1, with D perhaps TRBD2 (6 bases). The germline gives CDR1 SGHTA, CDR2 FQGTGA. This CDR3 comprises 13 residues. V gave up 0 bases and J gave up 7 bases, with 7 bases separating them. CDR3 sequence: CASSLTGTNEQFF. DNA of the CDR3: TGTGCCAGCAGCTTAACCGGGACTAATGAGCAGTTCTTC.

V is TRBV2 and J is TRBJ1-2; no reliable D call. V lost 5 bases to trimming and J lost 4 bases, with 14 bases between them. Germline lookup yields CDR1 SNHLY and CDR2 FYNNEI. CDR3 length: 14 amino acids. For the CDR3, the DNA is TGTGCCAGCAGTCCCCGGGTCGGTCGCTATGGCTACACCTTC. The encoded protein is CASSPRVGRYGYTF.